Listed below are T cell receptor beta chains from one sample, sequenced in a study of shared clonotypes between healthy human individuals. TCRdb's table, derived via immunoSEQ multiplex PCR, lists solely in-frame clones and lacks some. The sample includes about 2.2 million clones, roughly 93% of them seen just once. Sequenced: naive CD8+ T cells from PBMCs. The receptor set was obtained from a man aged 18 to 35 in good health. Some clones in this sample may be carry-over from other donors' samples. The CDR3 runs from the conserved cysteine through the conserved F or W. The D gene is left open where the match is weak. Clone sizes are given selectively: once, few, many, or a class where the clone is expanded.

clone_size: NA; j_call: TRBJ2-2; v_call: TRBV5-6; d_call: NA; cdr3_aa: CASSLRARGELFF; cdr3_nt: TGTGCCAGCAGCTTAAGGGCTAGAGGGGAGCTGTTTTTT
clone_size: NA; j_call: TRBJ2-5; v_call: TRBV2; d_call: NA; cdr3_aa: CASIERAQETQYF; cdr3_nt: TGTGCCAGCATTGAGAGGGCCCAAGAGACCCAGTACTTC
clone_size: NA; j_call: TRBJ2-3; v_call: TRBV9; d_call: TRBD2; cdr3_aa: CASSVGGLAGPTDTQYF; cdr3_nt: TGTGCCAGCAGCGTAGGAGGACTAGCGGGGCCCACAGATACGCAGTATTTT
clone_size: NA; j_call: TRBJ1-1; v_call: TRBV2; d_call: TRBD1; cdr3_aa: CASNRLGQGAVSTEAFF; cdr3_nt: TGTGCCAGCAACCGACTGGGACAGGGGGCGGTTTCCACTGAAGCTTTCTTT
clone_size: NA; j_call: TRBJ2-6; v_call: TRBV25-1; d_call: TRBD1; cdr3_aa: CASSGTGGLVGANVLTF; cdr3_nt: TGTGCCAGCAGTGGGACAGGGGGATTGGTTGGGGCCAACGTCCTGACTTTC
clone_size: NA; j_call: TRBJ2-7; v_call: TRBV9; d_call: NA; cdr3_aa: CASSGLSYEQYF; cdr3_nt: TGTGCCAGCAGTGGGCTCTCCTACGAGCAGTACTTC
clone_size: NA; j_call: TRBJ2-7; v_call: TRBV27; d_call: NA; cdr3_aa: CASTYGGQQYF; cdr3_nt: TGTGCCAGCACGTACGGCGGACAGCAGTACTTC
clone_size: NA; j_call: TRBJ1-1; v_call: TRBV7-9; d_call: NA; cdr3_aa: CASSPPGAVNTEAFF; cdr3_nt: TGTGCCAGCAGCCCTCCTGGAGCGGTGAACACTGAAGCTTTCTTT
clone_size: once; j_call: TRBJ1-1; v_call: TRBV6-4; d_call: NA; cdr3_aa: CASSSTPNTEAFF; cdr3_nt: TGTGCCAGCAGTTCTACACCGAACACTGAAGCTTTCTTT
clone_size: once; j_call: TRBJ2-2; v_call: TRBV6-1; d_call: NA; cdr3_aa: CASSDRGYVELFF; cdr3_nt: TGTGCCAGCAGTGACCGGGGGTATGTGGAGCTGTTTTTT
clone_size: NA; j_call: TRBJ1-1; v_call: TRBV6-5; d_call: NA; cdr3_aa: CASSSNTDTEAFF; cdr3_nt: TGTGCCAGCAGCTCTAATACTGACACTGAAGCTTTCTTT
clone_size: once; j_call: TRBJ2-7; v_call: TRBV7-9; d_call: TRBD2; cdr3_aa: CASSQPGGSGESIYEQYF; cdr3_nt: TGTGCCAGCAGCCAGCCCGGGGGTAGCGGGGAATCGATCTACGAGCAGTACTTC
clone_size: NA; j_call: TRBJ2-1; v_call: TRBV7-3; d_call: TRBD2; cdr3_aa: CASSPLPLGTSPNEQFF; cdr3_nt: TGTGCCAGCAGCCCCCTGCCCCTCGGGACTAGCCCCAATGAGCAGTTCTTC
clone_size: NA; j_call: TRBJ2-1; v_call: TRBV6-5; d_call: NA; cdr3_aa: CASSTGGEQFF; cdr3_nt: TGTGCCAGCAGTACTGGGGGAGAGCAGTTCTTC
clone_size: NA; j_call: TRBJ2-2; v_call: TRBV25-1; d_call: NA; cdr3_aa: CASSGWGNTGELFF; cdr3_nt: TGTGCCAGCAGTGGCTGGGGGAACACCGGGGAGCTGTTTTTT
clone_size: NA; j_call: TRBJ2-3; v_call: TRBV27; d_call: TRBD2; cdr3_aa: CASSGIAGGTDTQYF; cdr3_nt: TGTGCCAGCAGTGGAATAGCGGGAGGCACAGATACGCAGTATTTT
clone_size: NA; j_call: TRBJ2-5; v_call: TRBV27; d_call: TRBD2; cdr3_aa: CASSPSAGERQETQYF; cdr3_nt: TGTGCCAGCAGTCCGTCTGCGGGAGAGAGGCAAGAGACCCAGTACTTC
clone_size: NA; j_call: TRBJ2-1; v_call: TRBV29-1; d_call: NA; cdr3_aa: CSVETLTEPPVVF; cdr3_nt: TGCAGCGTTGAGACTCTAACAGAGCCCCCGGTAGTCTTC
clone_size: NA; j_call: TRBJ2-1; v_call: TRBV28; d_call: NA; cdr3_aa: CASSSLPTYNEQFF; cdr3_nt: TGTGCCAGCAGTTCCCTCCCGACTTACAATGAGCAGTTCTTC
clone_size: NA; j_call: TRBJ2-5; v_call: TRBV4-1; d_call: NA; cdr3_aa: CASSQTPGRAQETQYF; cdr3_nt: TGCGCCAGCAGCCAGACACCCGGGAGAGCACAAGAGACCCAGTACTTC
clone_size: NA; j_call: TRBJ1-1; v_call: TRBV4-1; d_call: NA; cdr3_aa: CASSQTGGNTEAFF; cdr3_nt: TGCGCCAGCAGCCAAACGGGGGGGAACACTGAAGCTTTCTTT
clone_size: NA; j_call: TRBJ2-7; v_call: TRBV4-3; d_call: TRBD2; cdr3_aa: CASSPGTSVLYEQYF; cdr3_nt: TGCGCCAGCAGCCCCGGGACTAGTGTTCTCTACGAGCAGTACTTC
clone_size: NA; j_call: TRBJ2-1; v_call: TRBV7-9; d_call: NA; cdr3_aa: CASILGAGGNSYNEQFF; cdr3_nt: TGTGCCAGCATCCTGGGGGCGGGCGGGAACTCCTACAATGAGCAGTTCTTC
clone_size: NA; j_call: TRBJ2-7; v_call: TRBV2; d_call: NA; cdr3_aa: CATKADPRDYEQYF; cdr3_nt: TGTGCCACCAAGGCGGACCCCAGGGATTACGAGCAGTACTTC
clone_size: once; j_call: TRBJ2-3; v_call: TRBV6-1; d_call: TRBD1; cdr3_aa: CASSNRGRADTQYF; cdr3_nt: TGTGCCAGCAGTAACAGGGGGCGCGCAGATACGCAGTATTTT
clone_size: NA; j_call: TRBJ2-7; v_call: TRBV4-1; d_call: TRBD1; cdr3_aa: CASSQVTGGLYEQYF; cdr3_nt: TGCGCCAGCAGCCAAGTGACAGGGGGTCTCTACGAGCAGTACTTC
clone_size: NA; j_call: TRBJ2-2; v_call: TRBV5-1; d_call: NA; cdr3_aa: CASSSRSGPGELFF; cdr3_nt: TGCGCCAGCAGCTCCAGATCAGGCCCCGGGGAGCTGTTTTTT
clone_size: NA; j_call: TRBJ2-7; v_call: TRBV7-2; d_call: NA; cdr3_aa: CASSLGWGAYEQYF; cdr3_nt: TGTGCCAGCAGCTTAGGGTGGGGAGCCTACGAGCAGTACTTC